Presented here are 25 T cell receptor beta chains from one specimen sequenced in a study of T cell responses to AZD1222 COVID-19 vaccine. The table came from immunoSEQ multiplex PCR; TCRdb's copy has only in-frame clones and leaves some out. The data hold over 90,000 clones, with approximately 90% observed a single time. Here the sequenced sample was peripheral blood, taken on day 0 of AZD1222 vaccination. The receptors here all came from an adult in good health.

This chain joins TRBV6-4 and TRBJ2-1; TRBD2 aligns across 7 bases. Trimming took 0 bases from V and 8 from J; bases not matched to a gene: 10. CDR3 size: 16 residues. CDR1 and CDR2 (germline): MRHNA, SNTAGT. The CDR3 region is CASSDSVQRGVDEQFF. CDR3 DNA sequence: TGTGCCAGCAGTGACTCGGTCCAGCGGGGCGTGGATGAGCAGTTCTTC.

This clone appeared a single time. The rearrangement uses TRBV7-9 and TRBJ2-7; TRBD1 matches at 7 bases. V lost 2 bases, J lost 5 bases, and 9 bases stayed unmatched. Germline V gene lookup returns CDR1 SEHNR and CDR2 FQNEAQ (reference sequence). The CDR3 covers 15 residues. CDR3 nucleotides: TGTGCCAGCAGCTTAAAGACAGGGTTAAACAACGAGCAGTACTTC. This encodes CASSLKTGLNNEQYF.

The chain carries TRBV7-8 and TRBJ1-5; 7 nucleotides line up with TRBD1. J gave up 4 bases and V 1 base, and 4 bases lay outside the gene matches. Germline-derived CDR1 and CDR2 are SGHVS and FQNEAQ. The CDR3 is 15 residues long. The DNA for the CDR3 is TGTGCCAGCAGCTTAGACTGGACAGGAAATCAGCCCCAGCATTTT. Protein: CASSLDWTGNQPQHF.

This chain connects TRBV5-4 to TRBJ2-7, with 12 bases fitting TRBD2. V lost 4 bases, J lost 6 bases, and 5 bases stayed unmatched. Per germline, CDR1 SGHNT and CDR2 YYREEE (reference sequence). The CDR3 length is 14 residues. CDR3 protein: CASSLRLAGVEQYF. CDR3 coding DNA: TGTGCCAGCAGCCTTCGACTAGCGGGAGTCGAGCAGTACTTC.

This clone was found once. The chain has TRBV7-9 and TRBJ2-1; the match to TRBD1 covers 11 bases. This CDR3 has 16 residues. V trimming: 5 bases; J trimming: 4 bases; junction bases outside the gene matches: 7. Germline CDR1 reads SEHNR; CDR2 reads FQNEAQ (reference sequence). The CDR3 is CASSGFGDRGYNEQFF. CDR3 DNA: TGTGCCAGCAGCGGGTTTGGGGACAGGGGGTACAATGAGCAGTTCTTC.

This chain links TRBV27 with TRBJ1-2; 11 nucleotides align to TRBD1. Per germline, CDR1 MNHEY and CDR2 SMNVEV (reference sequence). Unmatched junction bases numbered 10, after V lost 6 bases and J lost 4 bases. The CDR3 has 16 amino acids. CDR3 sequence reads: CASSPRGTGGVYGYTF. CDR3 sequence (DNA): TGTGCCAGCAGCCCCCGAGGGACAGGGGGAGTCTATGGCTACACCTTC.

The V call is TRBV7-3, the J call TRBJ2-1, with a weak D call TRBD2 (5 bases). Germline-derived CDR1 and CDR2 are SGHTA and FQGTGA. The CDR3 runs 14 residues. The germline V and J ends were trimmed by 6 bases and 8 bases, with 17 bases remaining between them. The CDR3 sequence: CASSLRSEEDEQFF. The CDR3 DNA is TGTGCCAGCAGTCTTAGGTCCGAGGAGGATGAGCAGTTCTTC.

This clone was recorded a few times. CDR3 sequence reads: CASSLEQPAYNSPLHF. The CDR3 DNA reads as TGTGCCAGCAGCTTAGAACAGCCGGCCTATAATTCACCCCTCCACTTT. The gene calls are TRBV7-9 and TRBJ1-6; D gene unclear. Germline V gene lookup returns CDR1 SEHNR and CDR2 FQNEAQ (reference sequence). Trimming stripped 1 base from V and 2 bases from J, with 9 bases between. This CDR3 is 16 amino acids long.

The chain uses TRBV5-1 and TRBJ1-1, with D unclear. The CDR3 loop spans 14 amino acids. Germline loops: CDR1 SGHRS, CDR2 YFSETQ. V gave up 0 bases and J gave up 7 bases, with 13 bases separating them. The CDR3 here is CASSLAGSAVEAFF. The CDR3 bases are TGCGCCAGCAGCTTGGCCGGTTCAGCCGTTGAAGCTTTCTTT.

This clone came up many times. The chain combines TRBV2 with TRBJ1-4; D perhaps matches TRBD1 (6 bases). Germline CDR1 SNHLY, CDR2 FYNNEI. The CDR3 is 16 amino acids. Trimming left V 6 bases short and J 3 bases short, with 17 bases between. CDR3 residues: CASRRTGIEANEKLFF. The CDR3 coding sequence is TGTGCCAGCAGGCGCACAGGGATTGAGGCTAATGAAAAACTGTTTTTT.

This clone was picked up a small number of times. Other DNA sequences in this specimen translate into the identical CDR3. The V and J genes are TRBV2 and TRBJ2-1; D is uncertain. The CDR3 extends over 14 amino acids. V shed 3 bases and J shed 0 bases, with 6 bases lying between them. From germline, CDR1 is SNHLY and CDR2 FYNNEI. The CDR3 reads CASSDLGSYNEQFF. The DNA for the CDR3 is TGTGCCAGCAGTGACCTCGGCTCCTACAATGAGCAGTTCTTC.

The chain joins TRBV5-6 to TRBJ2-7, with TRBD1 as a possible D gene (6 bases). Germline V gene data show CDR1 as SGHDT and CDR2 as YYEEEE. V lost 4 bases and J 5 bases, leaving 19 bases between the germline ends. The CDR3 runs to 15 residues. The CDR3 DNA reads as TGTGCCAGCAGCACACAGGGACCTCTCGCCCACGAGCAGTACTTC. It yields the protein CASSTQGPLAHEQYF.

CDR3 sequence: CAISESLGPGDNQPQHF. CDR3 DNA sequence: TGTGCCATCAGTGAGTCTCTGGGCCCCGGGGACAATCAGCCCCAGCATTTT. The V call is TRBV10-3, the J call TRBJ1-5; D unclear. Per germline, CDR1 ENHRY and CDR2 SYGVKD. This CDR3 region has 17 residues. V lost 0 bases and J lost 3, with 15 bases in between.

J is TRBJ2-3 and V is TRBV5-4; D is possibly TRBD2 (6 bases). This CDR3 spans 14 amino acids. Trimming stripped 2 bases from V and 4 bases from J, with 11 bases between. From germline, CDR1 is SGHNT and CDR2 YYREEE (reference sequence). This chain's CDR3 is CASSFRAGPDTQYF. For the CDR3, the DNA is TGTGCCAGCAGCTTCCGTGCGGGGCCAGATACGCAGTATTTT.

The rearrangement joins TRBV3-1 (or the pseudogene TRBV3-2) to TRBJ1-2, with D possibly matching TRBD1 (5 bases). The length of the CDR3 is 15 residues. The V end was cut by 2 bases, the J end by 11 bases, with 21 bases between. CDR1 and CDR2 (germline): LGHDT, YNNKEL (reference sequence). CDR3 amino acids: CASSQSRRAVWGYTF. The CDR3 DNA reads TGTGCCAGCAGCCAATCCCGAAGGGCCGTCTGGGGGTACACCTTC.

Of note for this clone: Other DNA sequences from this sample encode an identical CDR3 as well. The V and J genes are TRBV27 and TRBJ2-2; D perhaps matches TRBD1 (6 bases). Trimming removed 3 bases from V and 4 bases from J, with 12 bases in between. This CDR3 region has 15 residues. Germline V CDR1 and CDR2: MNHEY, SMNVEV (reference sequence). CDR3 in amino acids: CASSLRGLGTGELFF. In nucleotides, the CDR3 is TGTGCCAGCAGTTTGAGGGGGTTAGGCACCGGGGAGCTGTTTTTT.

The gene calls are TRBV6-2 or TRBV6-3 and TRBJ1-5, with TRBD1 identical over 8 bases. The germline gives CDR1 MNHEY, CDR2 SVGEGT. Trimming cost V 4 bases and J 6 bases; bases outside gene matches: 8. This CDR3 spans 15 amino acids. CDR3 sequence reads: CASSLAGGSGQPQHF. DNA for the CDR3: TGTGCCAGCAGTTTAGCAGGGGGCTCGGGTCAGCCCCAGCATTTT.

CDR3 in DNA: TGCAGCGTTGAGCAGGGCCCCACTGAAGCTTTCTTT. Protein: CSVEQGPTEAFF. This rearrangement joins TRBV29-1 to TRBJ1-1; weak D call: TRBD1 (5 bases). V was pared by 3 bases and J by 4 bases, with 9 bases between. This CDR3 region has 12 residues. Germline V gene sequence: CDR1 SQVTM, CDR2 ANQGSEA. Supplemented by reference TRBV29-1 and TRBJ1-1, the full variable domain reads SAVISQKPSRDICQRGTSLTIQCQVDSQVTMMFWYRQQPGQSLTLIATANQGSEATYESGFVIDKFPISRPNLTFSTLTVSNMSPEDSSIYLCSVEQGPTEAFFGQGTRLTVV.

The rearrangement joins TRBV6-1 to TRBJ2-7; weak D call: TRBD1 (6 bases). Trimming took 1 base from V and 4 from J, leaving 11 bases between them. CDR3 length equals 14 residues. Germline-derived CDR1 and CDR2 are MNHNS and SASEGT. For the CDR3, the DNA is TGTGCCAGCAGTGAAGGGGGACAATTTTACGAGCAGTACTTC. It encodes CASSEGGQFYEQYF.

As to this clone: Other DNA sequences in this specimen translate into the identical CDR3. J is TRBJ1-6 and V is TRBV4-3; a possible D gene is TRBD1 (6 bases). Germline CDR1 and CDR2: LGHNA and YSLEER. This CDR3 is built from 15 residues. The ends were cut back, 0 bases at V and 7 bases at J, with 10 bases in the middle. The CDR3 bases are TGCGCCAGCAGCCAAGATGGGCAGGGGAATTCACCCCTCCACTTT. Residues: CASSQDGQGNSPLHF.

This chain connects TRBV18 to TRBJ1-5; no firm D call. Per the germline V gene, CDR1 is KGHSH and CDR2 is LQKENI. The ends were cut back, 8 bases at V and 1 base at J, with 12 bases in the middle. CDR3 length: 14 amino acids. The CDR3 is CASAGGPSNQPQHF. In nucleotides, the CDR3 is TGTGCCAGCGCCGGAGGCCCGAGCAATCAGCCCCAGCATTTT.

The chain couples TRBV29-1 to TRBJ2-7, with 8 nucleotides matching TRBD1. The CDR3 has 14 amino acids. Germline CDR1 and CDR2: SQVTM and ANQGSEA. The V segment lost 5 bases and the J segment 6 bases; nucleotides outside the gene matches: 12. DNA for the CDR3: TGCAGCGTTTCTCACAGGGGGAGTACGTCCGAGCAGTACTTC. Protein: CSVSHRGSTSEQYF.

This clone has only one observation. This chain links TRBV6-5 with TRBJ1-2; 9 positions match TRBD1. CDR1 and CDR2 (germline): MNHEY, SVGAGI. After removal of 5 bases from V and 8 bases from J, the junction contained 3 bases not matched to a gene. The CDR3 runs to 12 residues. CDR3 region: CASSRTGEGYTF. The CDR3 coding sequence is TGTGCCAGCAGTAGGACAGGGGAAGGCTACACCTTC.

V is TRBV3-1 (or the pseudogene TRBV3-2) and J is TRBJ2-5; D gene unclear. CDR3 length: 11 residues. The ends were cut back, 3 bases at V and 2 bases at J, with 1 base in the middle. CDR1 is LGHDT and CDR2 is YNNKEL in the germline V gene (reference sequence). CDR3 sequence reads: CASSQQETQYF. As DNA, the CDR3 is TGTGCCAGCAGCCAGCAAGAGACCCAGTACTTC.

The chain combines TRBV27 with TRBJ2-1, with 8 nucleotides matching TRBD1. The V gene end was trimmed by 4 bases and the J gene end by 4 bases; junction bases not matched to a gene: 6. The CDR3 length is 15 residues. CDR1 is MNHEY, CDR2 SMNVEV, per germline (reference sequence). CDR3 residues: CASSSGTGNYNEQFF. CDR3 DNA sequence: TGTGCCAGCAGTTCTGGGACAGGAAATTACAATGAGCAGTTCTTC.